This TCR beta chain derives from a study of control samples from healthy donors and cancer patients. The germline gives CDR1 MNHEY, CDR2 SVGAGI. V gave up 4 bases and J gave up 7 bases, with 11 bases separating them. The CDR3 is 14 residues long. Method: immunoSEQ multiplex PCR; TCRdb's copy keeps in-frame clones and lacks some. In the table there are 90,000 to 140,000 clones, 83% of which are singletons. This clone was detected once. The rearrangement joins TRBV6-5 to TRBJ1-6; D remains ambiguous. The sequence was obtained from a woman aged 50 to 60 in good health. The sequencing sample was made of blood. CDR3 sequence: CASSLAATNSPLHF. The CDR3 bases are TGTGCCAGCAGTTTGGCAGCGACAAATTCACCCCTCCACTTT.